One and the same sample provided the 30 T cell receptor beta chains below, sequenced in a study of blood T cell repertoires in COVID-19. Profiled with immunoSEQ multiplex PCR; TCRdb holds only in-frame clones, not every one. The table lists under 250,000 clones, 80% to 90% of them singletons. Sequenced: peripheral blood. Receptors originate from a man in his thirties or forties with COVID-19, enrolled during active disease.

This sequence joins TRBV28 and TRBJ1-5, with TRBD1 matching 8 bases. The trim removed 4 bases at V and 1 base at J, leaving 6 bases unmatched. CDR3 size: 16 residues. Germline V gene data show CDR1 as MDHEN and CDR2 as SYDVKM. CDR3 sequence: CASSSSGGASNQPQHF. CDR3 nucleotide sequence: TGTGCCAGCAGTTCATCAGGGGGCGCGAGCAATCAGCCCCAGCATTTT. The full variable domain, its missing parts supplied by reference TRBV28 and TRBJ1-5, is DVKVTQSSRYLVKRTGEKVFLECVQDMDHENMFWYRQDPGLGLRLIYFSYDVKMKEKGDIPEGYSVSREKKERFSLILESASTNQTSMYLCASSSSGGASNQPQHFGDGTRLSIL.

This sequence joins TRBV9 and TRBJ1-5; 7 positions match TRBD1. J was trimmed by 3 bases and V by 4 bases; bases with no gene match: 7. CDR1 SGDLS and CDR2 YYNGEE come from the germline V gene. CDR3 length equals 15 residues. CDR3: CASSPQGGPNQPQHF. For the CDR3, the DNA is TGTGCCAGCAGCCCCCAGGGGGGCCCCAATCAGCCCCAGCATTTT.

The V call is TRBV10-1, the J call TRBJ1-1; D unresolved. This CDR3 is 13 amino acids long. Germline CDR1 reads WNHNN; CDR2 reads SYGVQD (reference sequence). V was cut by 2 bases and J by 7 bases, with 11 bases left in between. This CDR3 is CASSEGLPNEAFF. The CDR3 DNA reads TGCGCCAGCAGTGAGGGCCTGCCGAATGAAGCTTTCTTT.

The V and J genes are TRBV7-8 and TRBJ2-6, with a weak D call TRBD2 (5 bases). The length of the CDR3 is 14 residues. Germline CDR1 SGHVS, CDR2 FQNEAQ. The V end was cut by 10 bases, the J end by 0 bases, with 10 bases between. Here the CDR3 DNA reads TGTGCCATTTTCGGAGGCTCTGGGGCCAACGTCCTGACTTTC. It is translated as CAIFGGSGANVLTF. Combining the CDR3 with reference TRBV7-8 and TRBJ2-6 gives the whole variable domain GAGVSQSPRYKVAKRGQDVALRCDPISGHVSLFWYQQALGQGPEFLTYFQNEAQLDKSGLPSDRFFAERPEGSVSTLKIQRTQQEDSAVYLCAIFGGSGANVLTFGAGSRLTVL.

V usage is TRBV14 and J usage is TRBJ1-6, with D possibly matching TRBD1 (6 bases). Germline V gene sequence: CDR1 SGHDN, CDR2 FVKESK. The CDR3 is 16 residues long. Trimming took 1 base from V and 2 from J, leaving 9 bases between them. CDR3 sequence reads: CASSQGTATYNSPLHF. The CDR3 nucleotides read TGTGCCAGCAGCCAAGGGACAGCCACCTATAATTCACCCCTCCACTTT.

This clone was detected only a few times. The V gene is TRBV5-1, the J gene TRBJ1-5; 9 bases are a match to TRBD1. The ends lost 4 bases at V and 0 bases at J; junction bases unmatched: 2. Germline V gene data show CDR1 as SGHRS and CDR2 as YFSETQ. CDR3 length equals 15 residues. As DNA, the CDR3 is TGCGCCAGCAGCGCGACAGGGGGTAGCAATCAGCCCCAGCATTTT. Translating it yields CASSATGGSNQPQHF.

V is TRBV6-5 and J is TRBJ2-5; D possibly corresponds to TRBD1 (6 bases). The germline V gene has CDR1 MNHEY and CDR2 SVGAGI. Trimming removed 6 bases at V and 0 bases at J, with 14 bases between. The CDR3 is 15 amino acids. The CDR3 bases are TGTGCCAGCAGGGACCAAGGGACATACCAAGAGACCCAGTACTTC. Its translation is CASRDQGTYQETQYF.

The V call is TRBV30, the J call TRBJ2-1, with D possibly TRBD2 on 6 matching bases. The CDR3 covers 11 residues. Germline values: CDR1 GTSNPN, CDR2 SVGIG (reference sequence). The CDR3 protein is CVLMEGRGQFF. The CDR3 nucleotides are TGTGTCTTAATGGAGGGGCGAGGACAGTTCTTC.

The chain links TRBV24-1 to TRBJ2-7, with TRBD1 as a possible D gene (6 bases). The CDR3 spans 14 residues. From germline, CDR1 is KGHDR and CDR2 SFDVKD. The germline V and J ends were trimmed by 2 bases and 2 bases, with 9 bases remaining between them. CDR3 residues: CATSDSDRTYEQYF. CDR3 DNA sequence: TGTGCCACCAGTGATTCGGACAGAACCTACGAGCAGTACTTC.

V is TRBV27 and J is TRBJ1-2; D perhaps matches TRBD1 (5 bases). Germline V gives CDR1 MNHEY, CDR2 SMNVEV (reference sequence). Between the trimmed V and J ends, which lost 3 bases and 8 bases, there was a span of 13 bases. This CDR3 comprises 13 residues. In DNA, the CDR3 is TGTGCCAGCAGTTTGTACAGGTCGGACGGCTACACCTTC. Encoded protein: CASSLYRSDGYTF.

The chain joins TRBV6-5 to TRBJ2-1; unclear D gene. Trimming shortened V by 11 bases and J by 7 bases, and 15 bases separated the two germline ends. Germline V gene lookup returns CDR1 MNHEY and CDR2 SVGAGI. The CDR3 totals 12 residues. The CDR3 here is CAYPAAPNEQFF. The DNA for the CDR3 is TGTGCCTACCCCGCGGCGCCTAATGAGCAGTTCTTC.

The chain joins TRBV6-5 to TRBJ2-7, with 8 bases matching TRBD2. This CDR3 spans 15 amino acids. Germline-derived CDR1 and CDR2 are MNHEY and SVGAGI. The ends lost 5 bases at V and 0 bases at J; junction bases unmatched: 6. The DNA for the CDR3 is TGTGCCAGCAGTCCCGGGGGGGGACCCTCCTACGAGCAGTACTTC. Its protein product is CASSPGGGPSYEQYF.

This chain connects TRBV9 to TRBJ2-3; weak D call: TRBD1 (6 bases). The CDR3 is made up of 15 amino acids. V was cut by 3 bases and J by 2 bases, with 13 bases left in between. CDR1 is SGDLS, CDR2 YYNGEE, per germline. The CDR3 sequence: CASSARQGLTDTQYF. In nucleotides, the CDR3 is TGTGCCAGCAGCGCACGGCAGGGGCTCACAGATACGCAGTATTTT.

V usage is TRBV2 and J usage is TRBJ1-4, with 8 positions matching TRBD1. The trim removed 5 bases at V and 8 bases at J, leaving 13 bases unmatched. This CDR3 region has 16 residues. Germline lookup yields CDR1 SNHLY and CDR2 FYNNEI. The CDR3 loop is CASSFLLGQGKEKLFF. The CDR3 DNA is TGTGCCAGCAGTTTCCTCCTAGGACAGGGAAAGGAAAAACTGTTTTTT.

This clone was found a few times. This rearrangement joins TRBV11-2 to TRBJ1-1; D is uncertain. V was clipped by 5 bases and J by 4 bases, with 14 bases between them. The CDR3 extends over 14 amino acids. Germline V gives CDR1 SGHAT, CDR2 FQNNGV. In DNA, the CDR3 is TGTGCCAGCAGCCTAAGGGAGGGAATCACTGAAGCTTTCTTT. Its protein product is CASSLREGITEAFF.

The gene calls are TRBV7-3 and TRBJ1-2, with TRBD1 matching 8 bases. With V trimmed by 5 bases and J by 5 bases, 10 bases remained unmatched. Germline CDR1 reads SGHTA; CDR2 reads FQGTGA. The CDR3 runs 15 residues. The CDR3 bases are TGTGCCAGCAGCCGGGGGACAGGATACTCGTATGGCTACACCTTC. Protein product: CASSRGTGYSYGYTF.

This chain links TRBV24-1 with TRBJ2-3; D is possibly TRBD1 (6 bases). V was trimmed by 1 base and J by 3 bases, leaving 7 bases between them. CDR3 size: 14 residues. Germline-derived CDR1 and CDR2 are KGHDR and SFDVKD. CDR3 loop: CATSDLGGTDTQYF. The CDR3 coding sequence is TGTGCCACCAGTGATTTAGGGGGAACAGATACGCAGTATTTT.

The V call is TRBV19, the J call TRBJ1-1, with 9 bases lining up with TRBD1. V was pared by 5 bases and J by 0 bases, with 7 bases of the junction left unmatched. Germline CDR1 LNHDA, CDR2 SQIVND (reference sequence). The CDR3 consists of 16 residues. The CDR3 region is CASSSYRGPMNTEAFF. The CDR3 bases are TGTGCCAGTAGTTCTTACAGGGGGCCGATGAACACTGAAGCTTTCTTT.

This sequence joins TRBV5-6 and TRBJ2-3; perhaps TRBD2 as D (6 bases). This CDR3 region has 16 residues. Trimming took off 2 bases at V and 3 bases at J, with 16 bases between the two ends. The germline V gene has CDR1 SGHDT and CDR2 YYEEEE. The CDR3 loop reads CASSLALADQTDTQYF. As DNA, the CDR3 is TGTGCCAGCAGCTTAGCCTTAGCGGATCAGACAGATACGCAGTATTTT. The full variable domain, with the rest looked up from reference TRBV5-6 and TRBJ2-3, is DAGVTQSPTHLIKTRGQQVTLRCSPKSGHDTVSWYQQALGQGPQFIFQYYEEEERQRGNFPDRFSGHQFPNYSSELNVNALLLGDSALYLCASSLALADQTDTQYFGPGTRLTVL.

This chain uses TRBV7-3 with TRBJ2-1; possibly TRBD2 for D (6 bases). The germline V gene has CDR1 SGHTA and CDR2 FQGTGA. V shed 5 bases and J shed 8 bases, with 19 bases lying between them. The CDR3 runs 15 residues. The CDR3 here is CASSPSGGANDEQFF. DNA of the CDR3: TGTGCCAGCAGCCCCTCGGGCGGGGCGAATGATGAGCAGTTCTTC.

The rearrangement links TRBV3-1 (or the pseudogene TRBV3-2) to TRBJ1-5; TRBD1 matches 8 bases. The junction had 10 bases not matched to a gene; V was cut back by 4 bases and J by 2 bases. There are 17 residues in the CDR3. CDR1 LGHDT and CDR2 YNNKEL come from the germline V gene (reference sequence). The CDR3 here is CASSRTSGGYCNQPQHF. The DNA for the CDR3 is TGTGCCAGCAGCCGAACCTCAGGGGGCTACTGCAATCAGCCCCAGCATTTT.

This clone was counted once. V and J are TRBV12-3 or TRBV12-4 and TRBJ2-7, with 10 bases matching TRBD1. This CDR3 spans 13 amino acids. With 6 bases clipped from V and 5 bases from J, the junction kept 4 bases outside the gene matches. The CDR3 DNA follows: TGTGCCAGCAGAGACAGGGGGCCCAACGAGCAGTACTTC. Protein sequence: CASRDRGPNEQYF.

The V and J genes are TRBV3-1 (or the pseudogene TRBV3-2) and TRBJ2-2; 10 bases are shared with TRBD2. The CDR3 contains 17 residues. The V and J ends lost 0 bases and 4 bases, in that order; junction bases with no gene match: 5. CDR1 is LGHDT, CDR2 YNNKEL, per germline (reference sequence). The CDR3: CASSQEGASGSTGELFF. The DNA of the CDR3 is TGTGCCAGCAGCCAAGAAGGGGCTAGCGGGAGCACCGGGGAGCTGTTTTTT.

The CDR3 nucleotides read TGTGCCAGCAGCGCCCGACTAGCGGGAGGTCTCTCCTACAATGAGCAGTTCTTC. Protein sequence: CASSARLAGGLSYNEQFF. The genes are TRBV9 and TRBJ2-1; TRBD2 matches 13 bases. With 3 bases clipped from V and 0 bases from J, the junction kept 6 bases outside the gene matches. The CDR3 is made up of 18 amino acids. CDR1 SGDLS and CDR2 YYNGEE come from the germline V gene.

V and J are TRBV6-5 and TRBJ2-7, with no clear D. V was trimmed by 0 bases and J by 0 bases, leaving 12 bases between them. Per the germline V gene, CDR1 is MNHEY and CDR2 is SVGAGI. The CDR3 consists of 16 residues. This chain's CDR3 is CASSYSITGSSYEQYF. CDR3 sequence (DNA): TGTGCCAGCAGTTACTCAATCACGGGTAGCTCCTACGAGCAGTACTTC.

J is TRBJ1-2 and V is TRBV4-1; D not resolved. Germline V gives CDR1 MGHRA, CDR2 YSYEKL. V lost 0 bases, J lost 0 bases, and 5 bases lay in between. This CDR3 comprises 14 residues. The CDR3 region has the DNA TGCGCCAGCAGCCAAGACGGGTCTAACTATGGCTACACCTTC. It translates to CASSQDGSNYGYTF.

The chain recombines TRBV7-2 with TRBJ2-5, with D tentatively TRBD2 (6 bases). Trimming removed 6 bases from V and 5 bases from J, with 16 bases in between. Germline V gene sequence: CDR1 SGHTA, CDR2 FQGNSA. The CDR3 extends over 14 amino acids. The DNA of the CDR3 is TGTGCCAGCAGTTATAGCGGTGGGGGGGAGACCCAGTACTTC. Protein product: CASSYSGGGETQYF. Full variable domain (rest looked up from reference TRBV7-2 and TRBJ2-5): GAGVSQSPSNKVTEKGKDVELRCDPISGHTALYWYRQSLGQGLEFLIYFQGNSAPDKSGLPSDRFSAERTGGSVSTLTIQRTQQEDSAVYLCASSYSGGGETQYFGPGTRLLVL.

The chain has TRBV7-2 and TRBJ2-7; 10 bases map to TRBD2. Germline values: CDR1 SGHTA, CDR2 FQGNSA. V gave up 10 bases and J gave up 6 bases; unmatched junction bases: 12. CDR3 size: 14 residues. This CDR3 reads CATSGASGSREQYF. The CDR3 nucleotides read TGTGCCACAAGCGGGGCTAGCGGGAGTCGCGAGCAGTACTTC.

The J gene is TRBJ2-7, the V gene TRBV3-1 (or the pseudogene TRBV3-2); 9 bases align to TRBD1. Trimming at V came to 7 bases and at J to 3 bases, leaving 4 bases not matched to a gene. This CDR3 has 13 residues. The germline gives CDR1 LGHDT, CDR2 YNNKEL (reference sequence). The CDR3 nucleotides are TGTGCCAGCAACGTGGGACAGGGCTACGAGCAGTACTTC. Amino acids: CASNVGQGYEQYF.

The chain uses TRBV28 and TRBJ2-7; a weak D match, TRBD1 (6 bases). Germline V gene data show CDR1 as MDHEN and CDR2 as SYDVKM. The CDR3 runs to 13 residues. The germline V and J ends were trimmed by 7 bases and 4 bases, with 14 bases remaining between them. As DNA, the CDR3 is TGTGCCAGCACAACAGGGCAGTATTACGAGCAGTACTTC. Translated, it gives CASTTGQYYEQYF.